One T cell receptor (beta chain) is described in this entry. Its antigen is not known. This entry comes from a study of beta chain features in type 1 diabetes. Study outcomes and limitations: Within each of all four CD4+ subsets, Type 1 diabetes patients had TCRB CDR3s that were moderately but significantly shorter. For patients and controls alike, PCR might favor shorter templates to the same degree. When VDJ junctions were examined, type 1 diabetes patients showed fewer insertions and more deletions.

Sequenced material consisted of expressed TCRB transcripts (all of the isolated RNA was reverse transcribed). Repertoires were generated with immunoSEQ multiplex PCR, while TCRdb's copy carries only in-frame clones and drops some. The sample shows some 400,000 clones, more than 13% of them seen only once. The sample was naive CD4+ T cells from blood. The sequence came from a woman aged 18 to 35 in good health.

This CDR3 is CASSVGQGIQETQYF. CDR3 in DNA: TGTGCCAGCAGCGTTGGACAGGGGATCCAAGAGACCCAGTACTTC. The chain carries TRBV28 and TRBJ2-5, with 9 positions matching TRBD1. The germline CDR1 and CDR2 sequences are MDHEN and SYDVKM. The CDR3 is 15 residues long. V lost 6 bases, J lost 1 base, and 6 bases stayed unmatched.